This is a list of T cell receptor beta chains from one sample in a study of blood T cell repertoires in COVID-19. Using immunoSEQ multiplex PCR, the repertoire was profiled, and TCRdb retains in-frame clones only, with some absent. The repertoire holds about 130,000 clones, with around 88% as singletons. Material: peripheral blood. These receptors all stem from a man aged 45 to 65 with active or convalescent COVID-19. The CDR3 runs from the conserved cysteine through the conserved F or W. The D gene is left open where the match is weak. Clone sizes are given selectively: once, few, many, or a class where the clone is expanded.

j_gene: TRBJ2-2
d_gene: TRBD1
v_gene: TRBV11-2
abundance: NA
CDR3nt: TGTGCCAGCAGCACCGGGACAGGGGAAGTCGCCGGGGAGCTGTTTTTT
CDR3aa: CASSTGTGEVAGELFF

j_gene: TRBJ2-3
d_gene: TRBD2
v_gene: TRBV5-4
abundance: NA
CDR3nt: TGTGCCAGCAGCTTGGGACTAGCGGGGGATGGGGATACGCAGTATTTT
CDR3aa: CASSLGLAGDGDTQYF

j_gene: TRBJ2-3
d_gene: NA
v_gene: TRBV3-1/TRBV3-2
abundance: NA
CDR3nt: TGTGCCAGCAGCCAAGTACACCCAGTTACAGATACGCAGTATTTT
CDR3aa: CASSQVHPVTDTQYF

j_gene: TRBJ2-7
d_gene: TRBD2
v_gene: TRBV6-5
abundance: NA
CDR3nt: TGTGCCAGTACTACTAGCGGATCCTACGAGCAGTACTTC
CDR3aa: CASTTSGSYEQYF

j_gene: TRBJ2-1
d_gene: TRBD1
v_gene: TRBV27
abundance: NA
CDR3nt: TGTGCCACCTCTCGAGGGGGCTTCTACAATGAGCAGTTCTTC
CDR3aa: CATSRGGFYNEQFF

j_gene: TRBJ2-1
d_gene: NA
v_gene: TRBV29-1
abundance: NA
CDR3nt: TGCAGCGTTGAGGCGGGATACAATGAGCAGTTCTTC
CDR3aa: CSVEAGYNEQFF

j_gene: TRBJ1-2
d_gene: TRBD1
v_gene: TRBV5-1
abundance: NA
CDR3nt: TGCGCCAGCAGCGGAGGGGACAGTACATTTAACTATGGCTACACCTTC
CDR3aa: CASSGGDSTFNYGYTF

j_gene: TRBJ2-6
d_gene: TRBD1
v_gene: TRBV11-2
abundance: once
CDR3nt: TGTGCCAGCACCGGGACAGGTTCCTCTGGGGCCAACGTCCTGACTTTC
CDR3aa: CASTGTGSSGANVLTF

j_gene: TRBJ1-5
d_gene: NA
v_gene: TRBV5-1
abundance: once
CDR3nt: TGCGCCAGCAGCCCCTCACCCGGACAGAGTAGCAATCAGCCCCAGCATTTT
CDR3aa: CASSPSPGQSSNQPQHF

j_gene: TRBJ2-5
d_gene: NA
v_gene: TRBV6-5
abundance: NA
CDR3nt: TGTGCCAGCAGTTACCAGGGGCAAGAGACCCAGTACTTC
CDR3aa: CASSYQGQETQYF

j_gene: TRBJ2-3
d_gene: TRBD2
v_gene: TRBV27
abundance: NA
CDR3nt: TGTGCCAGCAGTTTAACGGGGACTAGCGGGAGGGCCGTTGATACGCAGTATTTT
CDR3aa: CASSLTGTSGRAVDTQYF

j_gene: TRBJ2-3
d_gene: TRBD2
v_gene: TRBV2
abundance: NA
CDR3nt: TGTGCCAGCAGCCCTTACCGAGCGGGGGTTTCAGATACGCAGTATTTT
CDR3aa: CASSPYRAGVSDTQYF

j_gene: TRBJ2-7
d_gene: NA
v_gene: TRBV7-2
abundance: NA
CDR3nt: TGTGCCAGCAGCTTAGCGGGGGGGCCCGACGAGCAGTACTTC
CDR3aa: CASSLAGGPDEQYF

j_gene: TRBJ1-5
d_gene: TRBD1
v_gene: TRBV10-3
abundance: once
CDR3nt: TGTGCCGTAACAGGGGACAGCAATCAGCCCCAGCATTTT
CDR3aa: CAVTGDSNQPQHF

j_gene: TRBJ2-1
d_gene: TRBD2
v_gene: TRBV18
abundance: NA
CDR3nt: TGTGCCAGCACCGTAGCGGGGCAATTATCCAATGAGCAGTTCTTC
CDR3aa: CASTVAGQLSNEQFF

j_gene: TRBJ1-2
d_gene: NA
v_gene: TRBV14
abundance: NA
CDR3nt: TGTGCCAGCAGCCAGTCAGTAAACTATGGCTACACCTTC
CDR3aa: CASSQSVNYGYTF

j_gene: TRBJ2-5
d_gene: TRBD2
v_gene: TRBV6-1
abundance: NA
CDR3nt: TGTGCCAGCAGTGTGACTAGCGGGGGGGCCGGGGAGACCCAGTACTTC
CDR3aa: CASSVTSGGAGETQYF

j_gene: TRBJ2-1
d_gene: NA
v_gene: TRBV27
abundance: once
CDR3nt: TGTGCCAGCAGTCTCAGGGGGGCCCTTTACAATGAGCAGTTCTTC
CDR3aa: CASSLRGALYNEQFF

j_gene: TRBJ2-1
d_gene: NA
v_gene: TRBV4-1
abundance: few
CDR3nt: TGCGCCAGCAGCCGAACCGGGACAGGGGTTACTAGCGGGAGCGGCAATGAGCAGTTCTTC
CDR3aa: CASSRTGTGVTSGSGNEQFF

j_gene: TRBJ2-2
d_gene: NA
v_gene: TRBV21-1
abundance: NA
CDR3nt: TGTGCCAGCAGCAAAGCGGAGACTAGCGGGAGATGGACCGGGGAGCTGTTTTTT
CDR3aa: CASSKAETSGRWTGELFF

j_gene: TRBJ2-7
d_gene: NA
v_gene: TRBV29-1
abundance: NA
CDR3nt: TGCAGCGTTGGGACAGACGACTGGGAGCAGTACTTC
CDR3aa: CSVGTDDWEQYF

j_gene: TRBJ2-7
d_gene: TRBD2
v_gene: TRBV6-2/TRBV6-3
abundance: NA
CDR3nt: TGTGCCAGCACCCCGGGACTAGCTGCCTACGAGCAGTACTTC
CDR3aa: CASTPGLAAYEQYF

j_gene: TRBJ1-2
d_gene: TRBD1
v_gene: TRBV29-1
abundance: NA
CDR3nt: TGCAGCGTGCAGGGGGCGGATTCTATGGGCTACACCTTC
CDR3aa: CSVQGADSMGYTF

j_gene: TRBJ1-1
d_gene: TRBD1
v_gene: TRBV7-2
abundance: NA
CDR3nt: TGTGCCAGCAGGAGACAGGGTACTGAAGCTTTCTTT
CDR3aa: CASRRQGTEAFF

j_gene: TRBJ2-7
d_gene: NA
v_gene: TRBV4-1
abundance: NA
CDR3nt: TGCGCCAGCACCGAATTCCCCGGGTACGAGCAGTACTTC
CDR3aa: CASTEFPGYEQYF

j_gene: TRBJ1-3
d_gene: NA
v_gene: TRBV11-2
abundance: NA
CDR3nt: TGTGCCAGCAGCCTGAACAGGATTCTTTCTGGAAACACCATATATTTT
CDR3aa: CASSLNRILSGNTIYF

j_gene: TRBJ1-4
d_gene: TRBD1
v_gene: TRBV19
abundance: NA
CDR3nt: TGTGCCAGTAGTCTTGGACAGGGTGTGACTAATGAAAAACTGTTTTTT
CDR3aa: CASSLGQGVTNEKLFF

j_gene: TRBJ1-5
d_gene: TRBD1
v_gene: TRBV7-8
abundance: NA
CDR3nt: TGTGCCAGCAGCTTACACCAGGGGGCGCGCAATTCGGGTCAGCCCCAGCATTTT
CDR3aa: CASSLHQGARNSGQPQHF

j_gene: TRBJ2-1
d_gene: NA
v_gene: TRBV29-1
abundance: NA
CDR3nt: TGCAGCATTGACGGTTACAATGAGCAGTTCTTC
CDR3aa: CSIDGYNEQFF

j_gene: TRBJ1-2
d_gene: TRBD1
v_gene: TRBV10-3
abundance: NA
CDR3nt: TGTGCCATCAGTTCGACAGGGGACGGCTACACCTTC
CDR3aa: CAISSTGDGYTF

j_gene: TRBJ1-1
d_gene: NA
v_gene: TRBV25-1
abundance: NA
CDR3nt: TGTGCCAGCACCCCCCGGGGGGCGAACACTGAAGCTTTCTTT
CDR3aa: CASTPRGANTEAFF

j_gene: TRBJ2-7
d_gene: TRBD2
v_gene: TRBV5-1
abundance: NA
CDR3nt: TGCGCCAGCAGCCCCGTGATAGCGGGAGCCCACGAGCAGTACTTC
CDR3aa: CASSPVIAGAHEQYF

j_gene: TRBJ2-2
d_gene: NA
v_gene: TRBV10-1
abundance: NA
CDR3nt: TGCGCCAGCAGTGGACAGCAGACCGGGGAGCTGTTTTTT
CDR3aa: CASSGQQTGELFF

j_gene: TRBJ2-7
d_gene: TRBD1
v_gene: TRBV3-1/TRBV3-2
abundance: NA
CDR3nt: TGTGCCAGCAGCCAATCGGGACAGAGCTACGAGCAGTACTTC
CDR3aa: CASSQSGQSYEQYF

j_gene: TRBJ1-1
d_gene: TRBD1
v_gene: TRBV7-9
abundance: NA
CDR3nt: TGTGCCAGCAGCTTAAGGGGGCTGTGGACTGAAGCTTTCTTT
CDR3aa: CASSLRGLWTEAFF

j_gene: TRBJ2-7
d_gene: TRBD1
v_gene: TRBV15
abundance: few
CDR3nt: TGTGCCACCGGCAAGGGACAGGCCCTAATGGAGCAGTACTTC
CDR3aa: CATGKGQALMEQYF

j_gene: TRBJ2-1
d_gene: TRBD1
v_gene: TRBV2
abundance: NA
CDR3nt: TGTGCCAGCAGTGGGACAGGGAGTTCCTACAATGAGCAGTTCTTC
CDR3aa: CASSGTGSSYNEQFF

j_gene: TRBJ2-2
d_gene: TRBD2
v_gene: TRBV9
abundance: NA
CDR3nt: TGTGCCAGCAGCGTAGCTACGGGACTAGTGACCGGGGAGCTGTTTTTT
CDR3aa: CASSVATGLVTGELFF

j_gene: TRBJ2-2
d_gene: TRBD1
v_gene: TRBV11-2
abundance: NA
CDR3nt: TGTGCCAGCAGCTCGACAGGGAAGGGGGAGCTGTTTTTT
CDR3aa: CASSSTGKGELFF

j_gene: TRBJ2-6
d_gene: NA
v_gene: TRBV24-1
abundance: NA
CDR3nt: TGTGCCACCAGTGATCGGTCAGGGGCTAACTCTGGGGCCAACGTCCTGACTTTC
CDR3aa: CATSDRSGANSGANVLTF